The T cell receptor (beta chain) described here comes from a study of a mutant IDH1 vaccine in newly diagnosed glioma. Whole-study findings and limits: Patients mounted vaccine-induced immune responses in roughly 93% of cases.

Documented time point: week 11, during vaccination. Every vaccine dose comprised 300 ug of mutant IDH1 20-mer peptide plus topical imiquimod. With 3 bases clipped from V and 0 bases from J, the junction kept 2 bases outside the gene matches. Germline V gene lookup returns CDR1 SGDLS and CDR2 YYNGEE. The CDR3 consists of 14 residues. Concerning this clone: Antigen: not known.

Method: immunoSEQ multiplex PCR; TCRdb's copy keeps in-frame clones and lacks some. Seen here are some 26,000 clones, about three quarters observed once, and the top ten hold 11%. V usage is TRBV9 and J usage is TRBJ2-7, with 8 bases fitting TRBD2. This TCR was recovered from a man younger than 35 with glioma. Some clones in this sample may be carry-over from other donors' samples. The sample here was peripheral blood mononuclear cells (PBMCs), taken from a glioma patient whose treatment included an IDH1 peptide vaccine. CDR3 bases: TGTGCCAGCAGCGGAGCGGGAGTCTCCTACGAGCAGTACTTC. It yields the protein CASSGAGVSYEQYF.